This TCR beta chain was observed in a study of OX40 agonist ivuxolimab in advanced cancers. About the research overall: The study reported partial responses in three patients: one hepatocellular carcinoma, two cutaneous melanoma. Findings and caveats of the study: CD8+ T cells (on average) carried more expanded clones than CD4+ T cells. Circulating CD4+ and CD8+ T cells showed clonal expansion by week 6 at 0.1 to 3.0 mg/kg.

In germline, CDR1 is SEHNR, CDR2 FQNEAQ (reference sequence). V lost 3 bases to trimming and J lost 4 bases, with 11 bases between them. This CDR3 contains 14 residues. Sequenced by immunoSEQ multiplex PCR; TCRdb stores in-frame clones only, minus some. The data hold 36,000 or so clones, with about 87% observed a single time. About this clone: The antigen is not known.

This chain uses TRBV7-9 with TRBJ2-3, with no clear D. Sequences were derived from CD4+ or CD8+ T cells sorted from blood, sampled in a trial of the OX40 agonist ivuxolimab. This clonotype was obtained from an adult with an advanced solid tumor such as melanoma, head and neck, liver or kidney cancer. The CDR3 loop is CASSFGPSSDTQYF. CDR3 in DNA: TGTGCCAGCAGCTTCGGTCCCTCCTCAGATACGCAGTATTTT.